Shown below are 20 T cell receptor beta chains from a single sample sequenced in a study of shared clonotypes between healthy human individuals. Profiled with immunoSEQ multiplex PCR; TCRdb holds only in-frame clones, not every one. The sample has approximately 620,000 clones; 97% are singletons. The sample taken for sequencing was naive CD4+ T cells sorted from blood. Sample subset: CD45RA+ positively selected. The receptors stem from a woman under 40 in good health.

The chain carries TRBV28 and TRBJ2-1; TRBD2 matches 9 bases. This CDR3 spans 19 amino acids. Germline CDR1 MDHEN, CDR2 SYDVKM. Trimming at V came to 6 bases and at J to 9 bases, leaving 24 bases not matched to a gene. As DNA, the CDR3 is TGTGCCAGCAGGGAGGTGTGGGGGCCGGCTAGCGGGACGAGGGGTGAGCAGTTCTTC. Its translation is CASREVWGPASGTRGEQFF.

This chain links TRBV6-1 with TRBJ2-2; TRBD2 matches at 12 bases. Per the germline V gene, CDR1 is MNHNS and CDR2 is SASEGT. V was clipped by 7 bases and J by 5 bases; unmatched bases: 2. The CDR3 sequence is 14 residues long. The CDR3: CASKGLAGTGELFF. The CDR3 coding sequence is TGTGCCAGCAAAGGACTAGCGGGGACCGGGGAGCTGTTTTTT.

This clone has just one count. The same CDR3 arises from other DNA sequences in this sample as well. This chain links TRBV5-1 with TRBJ1-3; D is possibly TRBD1 (5 bases). The V and J ends lost 0 bases and 4 bases respectively, with 5 bases between them. This CDR3 region has 13 residues. CDR1 is SGHRS, CDR2 YFSETQ, per germline. For the CDR3, the DNA is TGCGCCAGCAGCTTGGGACAGGGAAACACCATATATTTT. Amino acid sequence: CASSLGQGNTIYF.

CDR3 bases: TGTGCCAGCAGTCCTAGCGGAAAGTACAATGAGCAGTTCTTC. Its translation is CASSPSGKYNEQFF. This chain connects TRBV7-3 to TRBJ2-1; 7 bases align to TRBD2. The CDR3 has 14 residues. In germline, CDR1 is SGHTA, CDR2 FQGTGA. With 6 bases clipped from V and 4 bases from J, the junction kept 6 bases outside the gene matches.

DNA for the CDR3: TGTGCCAGCAGTTTATCCTCCCAGGGATCCGGGGAGCTGTTTTTT. It encodes CASSLSSQGSGELFF. The chain couples TRBV28 to TRBJ2-2; D may be TRBD1 (5 bases). CDR1 and CDR2 from the germline V gene are MDHEN and SYDVKM. This CDR3 has 15 amino acids. Trimming stripped 1 base from V and 6 bases from J, with 12 bases between.

The chain carries TRBV18 and TRBJ1-1; D is perhaps TRBD1 (6 bases). Per germline, CDR1 KGHSH and CDR2 LQKENI. Trimming stripped 2 bases from V and 2 bases from J, with 15 bases between. There are 16 residues in the CDR3. CDR3 in DNA: TGTGCCAGCTCACCAAATCAGGGGAGGGTAAACACTGAAGCTTTCTTT. Translating it yields CASSPNQGRVNTEAFF.

This chain joins TRBV19 and TRBJ2-7; D is perhaps TRBD2 (6 bases). The CDR3 sequence is 17 residues long. Germline CDR1 reads LNHDA; CDR2 reads SQIVND (reference sequence). V was trimmed by 3 bases and J by 2 bases, leaving 20 bases between them. The CDR3, as DNA: TGTGCCAGTAGTATGCGGGGATCCCGACAGCCTGCCTACGAGCAGTACTTC. Translating it yields CASSMRGSRQPAYEQYF.

V usage is TRBV5-1 and J usage is TRBJ2-2, with TRBD2 matching 9 bases. V was clipped by 5 bases and J by 2 bases; unmatched bases: 1. The CDR3 runs 14 residues. Germline CDR1 and CDR2: SGHRS and YFSETQ. CDR3 bases: TGCGCCAGCAGGACTAGCGGAAACACCGGGGAGCTGTTTTTT. It codes for CASRTSGNTGELFF. The whole variable domain, filled in from reference TRBV5-1 and TRBJ2-2, reads KAGVTQTPRYLIKTRGQQVTLSCSPISGHRSVSWYQQTPGQGLQFLFEYFSETQRNKGNFPGRFSGRQFSNSRSEMNVSTLELGDSALYLCASRTSGNTGELFFGEGSRLTVL.

The chain carries TRBV10-3 and TRBJ2-1, with 8 bases that match TRBD2. The V gene's germline CDR1 is ENHRY and CDR2 SYGVKD. This CDR3 has 16 residues. V lost 3 bases, J lost 5 bases, and 9 bases stayed unmatched. CDR3: CAISDSRGGTHNEQFF. DNA of the CDR3: TGTGCCATCAGTGATAGCCGGGGGGGTACCCACAATGAGCAGTTCTTC.

V is TRBV28 and J is TRBJ2-3; 9 bases align to TRBD1. J lost 7 bases, V lost 7 bases, and 9 bases had no gene match. CDR3 length equals 14 residues. Germline lookup yields CDR1 MDHEN and CDR2 SYDVKM. CDR3 protein: CASTQTGGRYTQYF. CDR3 DNA: TGTGCCAGCACCCAGACAGGGGGAAGGTATACGCAGTATTTT. Complete variable domain (other parts from reference TRBV28 and TRBJ2-3): DVKVTQSSRYLVKRTGEKVFLECVQDMDHENMFWYRQDPGLGLRLIYFSYDVKMKEKGDIPEGYSVSREKKERFSLILESASTNQTSMYLCASTQTGGRYTQYFGPGTRLTVL.

The chain uses TRBV2 and TRBJ2-1; 7 bases agree with TRBD2. In germline, CDR1 is SNHLY, CDR2 FYNNEI. The CDR3 consists of 14 residues. The J segment lost 4 bases and the V segment lost 8 bases, leaving 8 bases of the junction unmatched. CDR3 sequence reads: CASLGSGWYNEQFF. The CDR3 DNA sequence: TGTGCCAGCTTGGGTAGCGGGTGGTACAATGAGCAGTTCTTC.

The V call is TRBV5-6, the J call TRBJ1-3, with TRBD1 matching over 8 bases. The CDR3 extends over 15 amino acids. Germline V CDR1 and CDR2: SGHDT, YYEEEE. V was clipped by 4 bases and J by 2 bases; unmatched bases: 5. CDR3 sequence: CASSPKDRAGNTIYF. CDR3 nucleotides: TGTGCCAGCAGCCCTAAGGACAGGGCTGGAAACACCATATATTTT.

V gene TRBV11-2 combines with J gene TRBJ2-7; 10 nucleotides line up with TRBD1. Trimming at V came to 5 bases and at J to 11 bases, leaving 12 bases not matched to a gene. CDR1 SGHAT and CDR2 FQNNGV come from the germline V gene. The CDR3 length is 14 residues. The CDR3 DNA sequence: TGTGCCAGCAGCCCAAATCCGGGACAGGGGTTCAAGTACTTC. Its protein is CASSPNPGQGFKYF.

The chain carries TRBV18 and TRBJ2-7, with D unresolved. Germline CDR1 reads KGHSH; CDR2 reads LQKENI. V was shortened by 4 bases and J by 0 bases, with 7 bases between the two germline ends. There are 13 residues in the CDR3. CDR3 region: CASSLIPSYEQYF. For the CDR3, the DNA is TGTGCCAGCTCACTAATACCCTCCTACGAGCAGTACTTC. The full variable domain, in which reference TRBV18 and TRBJ2-7 provide the parts outside the CDR3, is NAGVMQNPRHLVRRRGQEARLRCSPMKGHSHVYWYRQLPEEGLKFMVYLQKENIIDESGMPKERFSAEFPKEGPSILRIQQVVRGDSAAYFCASSLIPSYEQYFGPGTRLTVT.

V and J are TRBV5-4 and TRBJ2-3; no definite D call. The CDR3 consists of 14 residues. Germline V gives CDR1 SGHNT, CDR2 YYREEE (reference sequence). V was trimmed by 0 bases and J by 4 bases, leaving 9 bases between them. CDR3 protein: CASSLADTPDTQYF. The CDR3 bases are TGTGCCAGCAGCTTGGCCGATACGCCAGATACGCAGTATTTT. The entire variable domain, with the rest obtained from reference TRBV5-4 and TRBJ2-3, is as follows: ETGVTQSPTHLIKTRGQQVTLRCSSQSGHNTVSWYQQALGQGPQFIFQYYREEENGRGNFPPRFSGLQFPNYSSELNVNALELDDSALYLCASSLADTPDTQYFGPGTRLTVL.

The rearrangement links TRBV7-2 to TRBJ2-3, with 7 bases identical to TRBD2. Germline V gene lookup returns CDR1 SGHTA and CDR2 FQGNSA. The CDR3 extends over 13 amino acids. J was trimmed by 3 bases and V by 3 bases; bases with no gene match: 0. The CDR3 DNA reads TGTGCCAGCAGCTTTAGCGGGACAGATACGCAGTATTTT. It encodes CASSFSGTDTQYF.

The chain is built from TRBV19 and TRBJ1-5, with D perhaps TRBD1 (5 bases). CDR1 is LNHDA, CDR2 SQIVND, per germline (reference sequence). This CDR3 region has 15 residues. Between the trimmed V and J ends, which lost 4 bases and 3 bases, there was a span of 13 bases. CDR3 in DNA: TGTGCCAGTAGTAATCTTGACAGCACCAATCAGCCCCAGCATTTT. This encodes CASSNLDSTNQPQHF.

The CDR3 sequence is CASSPPHGELFF. For the CDR3, the DNA is TGTGCCAGCAGCCCCCCCCATGGGGAGCTGTTTTTT. V gene TRBV9 combines with J gene TRBJ2-2; no firm D call. The CDR3 runs 12 residues. V lost 4 bases and J lost 8, with 9 bases in between. Germline lookup yields CDR1 SGDLS and CDR2 YYNGEE.

As regards this clone: Other DNA sequences in this specimen translate into the identical CDR3. This chain uses TRBV6-1 with TRBJ1-1, with 8 bases that match TRBD1. The CDR3 runs to 13 residues. Germline CDR1 and CDR2: MNHNS and SASEGT. The J segment lost 4 bases and the V segment lost 4 bases, leaving 2 bases of the junction unmatched. The CDR3 nucleotides read TGTGCCAGCAGTGCAACAGGGGGCACTGAAGCTTTCTTT. It translates to CASSATGGTEAFF.

The chain employs TRBV5-6 and TRBJ2-7, with TRBD2 matching 11 bases. This CDR3 has 17 residues. From germline, CDR1 is SGHDT and CDR2 YYEEEE. J was trimmed by 4 bases and V by 2 bases; bases with no gene match: 11. CDR3 amino acids: CASSLRSGRAHLYEQYF. As DNA, the CDR3 is TGTGCCAGCAGCTTACGTAGCGGGAGGGCCCATTTGTACGAGCAGTACTTC.